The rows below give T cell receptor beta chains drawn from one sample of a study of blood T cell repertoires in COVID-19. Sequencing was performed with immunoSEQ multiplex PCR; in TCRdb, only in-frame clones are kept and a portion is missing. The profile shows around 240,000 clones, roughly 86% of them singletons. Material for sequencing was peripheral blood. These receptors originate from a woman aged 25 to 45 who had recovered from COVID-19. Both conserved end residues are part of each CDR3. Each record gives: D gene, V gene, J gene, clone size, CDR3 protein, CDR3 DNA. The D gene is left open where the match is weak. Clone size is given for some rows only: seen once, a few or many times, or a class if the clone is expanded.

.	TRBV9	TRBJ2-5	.	CASSVDRDQETQYF	TGTGCCAGCAGCGTAGACAGAGACCAAGAGACCCAGTACTTC
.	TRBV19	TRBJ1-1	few	CASSRVGPSFMNTEAFF	TGTGCCAGTAGTCGCGTGGGGCCGTCCTTCATGAACACTGAAGCTTTCTTT
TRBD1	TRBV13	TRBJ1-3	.	CASSPRDRDFSGNTIYF	TGTGCCAGCAGCCCCCGGGACAGGGACTTCTCTGGAAACACCATATATTTT
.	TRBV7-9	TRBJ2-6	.	CASSPSGESGANVLTF	TGTGCCAGCAGCCCTTCAGGGGAGTCTGGGGCCAACGTCCTGACTTTC
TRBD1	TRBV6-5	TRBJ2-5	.	CASRPTGGEETQYF	TGTGCCAGCAGACCTACAGGGGGCGAAGAGACCCAGTACTTC
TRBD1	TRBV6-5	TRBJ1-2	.	CASSGTGAAYGYTF	TGTGCCAGCTCGGGGACAGGGGCTGCCTATGGCTACACCTTC
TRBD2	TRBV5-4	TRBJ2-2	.	CASSFGRGGSGELFF	TGTGCCAGCAGCTTCGGCCGGGGGGGCTCCGGGGAGCTGTTTTTT
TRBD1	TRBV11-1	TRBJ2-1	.	CASSWGQGGDRGQFF	TGTGCCAGCAGCTGGGGACAGGGAGGGGACCGGGGGCAGTTCTTC
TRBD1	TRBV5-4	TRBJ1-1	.	CASSLEWGQGQGTGTEAFF	TGTGCCAGCAGCTTGGAATGGGGACAGGGACAGGGGACGGGCACTGAAGCTTTCTTT
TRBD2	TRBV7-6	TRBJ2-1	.	CASSSRLAGSSYNEQFF	TGTGCCAGCAGTTCACGACTAGCGGGGAGCTCCTACAATGAGCAGTTCTTC
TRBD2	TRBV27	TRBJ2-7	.	CATSPAGVYEQYF	TGTGCCACCAGTCCTGCGGGGGTATACGAGCAGTACTTC